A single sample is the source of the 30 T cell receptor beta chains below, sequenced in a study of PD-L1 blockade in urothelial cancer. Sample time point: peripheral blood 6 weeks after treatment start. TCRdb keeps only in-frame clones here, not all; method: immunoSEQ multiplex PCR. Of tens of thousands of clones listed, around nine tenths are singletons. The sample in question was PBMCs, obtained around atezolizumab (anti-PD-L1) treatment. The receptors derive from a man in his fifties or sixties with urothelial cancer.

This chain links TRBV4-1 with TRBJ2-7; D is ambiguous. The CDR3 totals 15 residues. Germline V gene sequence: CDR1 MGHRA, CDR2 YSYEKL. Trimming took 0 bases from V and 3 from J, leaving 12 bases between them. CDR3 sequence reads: CASSQDTTSYYEQYF. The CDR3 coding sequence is TGCGCCAGCAGCCAAGATACAACAAGTTACTACGAGCAGTACTTC.

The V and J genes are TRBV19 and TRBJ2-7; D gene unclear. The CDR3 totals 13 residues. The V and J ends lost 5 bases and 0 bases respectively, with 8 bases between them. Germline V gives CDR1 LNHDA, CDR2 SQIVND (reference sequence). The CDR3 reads CASSLGGSYEQYF. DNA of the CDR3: TGTGCCAGTAGTCTAGGCGGCTCCTACGAGCAGTACTTC. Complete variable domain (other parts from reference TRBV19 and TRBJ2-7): DGGITQSPKYLFRKEGQNVTLSCEQNLNHDAMYWYRQDPGQGLRLIYYSQIVNDFQKGDIAEGYSVSREKKESFPLTVTSAQKNPTAFYLCASSLGGSYEQYFGPGTRLTVT.

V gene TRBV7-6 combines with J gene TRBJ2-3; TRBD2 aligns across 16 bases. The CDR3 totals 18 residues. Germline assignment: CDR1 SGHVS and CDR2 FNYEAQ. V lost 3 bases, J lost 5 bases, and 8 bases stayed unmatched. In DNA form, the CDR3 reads TGTGCCAGCAGCTTGGGACTAGCGGGGGGGCTGGGGGGAGATACGCAGTATTTT. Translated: CASSLGLAGGLGGDTQYF.

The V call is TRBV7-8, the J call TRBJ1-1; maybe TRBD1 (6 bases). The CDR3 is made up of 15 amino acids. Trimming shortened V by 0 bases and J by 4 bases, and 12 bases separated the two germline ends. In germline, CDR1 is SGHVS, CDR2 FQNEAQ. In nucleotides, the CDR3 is TGTGCCAGCAGCTTAGCAAGGGGGTCGGGCACTGAAGCTTTCTTT. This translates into CASSLARGSGTEAFF.

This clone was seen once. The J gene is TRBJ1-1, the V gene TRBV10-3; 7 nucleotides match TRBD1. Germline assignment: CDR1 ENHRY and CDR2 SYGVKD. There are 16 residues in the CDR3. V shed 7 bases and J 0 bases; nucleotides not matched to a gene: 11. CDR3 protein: CAIKTGLSGMNTEAFF. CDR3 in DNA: TGTGCCATCAAGACAGGGTTGTCGGGCATGAACACTGAAGCTTTCTTT.

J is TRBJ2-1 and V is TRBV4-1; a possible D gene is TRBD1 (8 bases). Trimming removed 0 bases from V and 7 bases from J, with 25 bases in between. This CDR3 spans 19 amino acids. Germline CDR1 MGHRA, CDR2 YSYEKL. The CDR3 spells CASSQEAYLGTGGGNEQFF. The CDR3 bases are TGCGCCAGCAGCCAAGAAGCTTACTTAGGAACAGGGGGAGGGAATGAGCAGTTCTTC.

Written as DNA, the CDR3 is TGTGCCAGCAGTACAGGGGGTGGCGAGCAGTACTTC. Translated: CASSTGGGEQYF. V is TRBV6-5 and J is TRBJ2-7; 8 bases agree with TRBD1. Germline V gene sequence: CDR1 MNHEY, CDR2 SVGAGI. This CDR3 has 12 residues. V shed 5 bases, J shed 6 bases, and the junction held 3 bases outside the gene matches.

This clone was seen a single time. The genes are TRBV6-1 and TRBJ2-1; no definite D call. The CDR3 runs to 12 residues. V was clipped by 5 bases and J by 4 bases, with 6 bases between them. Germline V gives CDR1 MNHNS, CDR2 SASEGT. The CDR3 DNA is TGTGCCAGCAGTCCTCTATACAATGAGCAGTTCTTC. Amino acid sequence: CASSPLYNEQFF.

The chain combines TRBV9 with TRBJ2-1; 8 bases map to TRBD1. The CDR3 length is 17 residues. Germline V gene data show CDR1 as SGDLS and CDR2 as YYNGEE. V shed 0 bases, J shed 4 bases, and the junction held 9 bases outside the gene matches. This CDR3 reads CASSVGGGNRGYNEQFF. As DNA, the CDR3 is TGTGCCAGCAGCGTAGGGGGTGGTAACAGGGGGTACAATGAGCAGTTCTTC.

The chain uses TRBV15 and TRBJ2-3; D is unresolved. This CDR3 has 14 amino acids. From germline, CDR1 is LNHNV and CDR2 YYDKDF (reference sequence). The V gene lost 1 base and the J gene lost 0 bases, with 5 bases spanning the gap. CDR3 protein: CATSRARSTDTQYF. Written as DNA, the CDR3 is TGTGCCACCAGCAGAGCCCGTAGCACAGATACGCAGTATTTT.

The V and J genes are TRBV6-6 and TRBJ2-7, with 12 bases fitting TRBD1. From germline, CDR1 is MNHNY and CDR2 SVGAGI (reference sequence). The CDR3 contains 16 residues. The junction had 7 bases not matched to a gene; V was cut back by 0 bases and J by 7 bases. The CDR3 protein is CASSYSPGQGAREQYF. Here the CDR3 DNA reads TGTGCCAGCAGTTACTCCCCGGGACAGGGGGCCCGGGAGCAGTACTTC.

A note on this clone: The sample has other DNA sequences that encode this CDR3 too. This chain's CDR3 is CSVDQGAWGYTF. CDR3 DNA sequence: TGCAGCGTGGACCAGGGGGCTTGGGGCTACACCTTC. V gene TRBV29-1 combines with J gene TRBJ1-2, with 8 bases aligning to TRBD1. Germline trimming cut 6 bases from V and 8 bases from J; bases unmatched to any gene: 8. The CDR3 is 12 residues long. Germline V lookup: CDR1 SQVTM, CDR2 ANQGSEA. The full variable domain, in which reference TRBV29-1 and TRBJ1-2 provide the parts outside the CDR3, is SAVISQKPSRDICQRGTSLTIQCQVDSQVTMMFWYRQQPGQSLTLIATANQGSEATYESGFVIDKFPISRPNLTFSTLTVSNMSPEDSSIYLCSVDQGAWGYTFGSGTRLTVV.

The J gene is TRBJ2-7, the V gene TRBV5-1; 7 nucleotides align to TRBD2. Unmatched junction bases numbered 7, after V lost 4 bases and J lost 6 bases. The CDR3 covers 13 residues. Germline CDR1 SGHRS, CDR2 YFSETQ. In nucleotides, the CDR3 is TGCGCCAGCAGCGCAGCGACTAGCTCCGAGCAGTACTTC. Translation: CASSAATSSEQYF. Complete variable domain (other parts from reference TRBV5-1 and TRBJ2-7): KAGVTQTPRYLIKTRGQQVTLSCSPISGHRSVSWYQQTPGQGLQFLFEYFSETQRNKGNFPGRFSGRQFSNSRSEMNVSTLELGDSALYLCASSAATSSEQYFGPGTRLTVT.

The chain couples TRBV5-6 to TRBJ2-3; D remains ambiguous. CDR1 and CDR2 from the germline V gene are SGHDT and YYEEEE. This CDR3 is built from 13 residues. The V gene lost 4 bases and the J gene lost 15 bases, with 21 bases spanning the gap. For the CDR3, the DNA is TGTGCCAGCAGCCCAGAGAACGCCAGAGAGGTATATTTT. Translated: CASSPENAREVYF.

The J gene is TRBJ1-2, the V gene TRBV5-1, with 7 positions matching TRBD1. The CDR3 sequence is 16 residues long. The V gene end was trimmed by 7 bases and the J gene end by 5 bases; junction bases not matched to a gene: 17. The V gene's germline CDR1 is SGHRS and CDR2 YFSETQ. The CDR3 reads CASAGGQTYSGYGYTF. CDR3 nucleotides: TGCGCCAGCGCAGGGGGACAGACCTACTCGGGGTATGGCTACACCTTC.

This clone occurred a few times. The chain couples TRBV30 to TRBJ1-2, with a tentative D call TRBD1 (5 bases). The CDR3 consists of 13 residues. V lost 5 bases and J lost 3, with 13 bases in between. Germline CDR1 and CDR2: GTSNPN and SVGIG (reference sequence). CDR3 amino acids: CAWGGQGDYGYTF. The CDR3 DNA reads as TGTGCCTGGGGTGGGCAGGGCGACTATGGCTACACCTTC.

CDR3 protein: CASSEQWAPYGYTF. The CDR3 nucleotides are TGTGCCAGCAGTGAACAGTGGGCCCCCTATGGCTACACCTTC. The rearrangement links TRBV2 to TRBJ1-2; the D is unclear. From germline, CDR1 is SNHLY and CDR2 FYNNEI. V was clipped by 2 bases and J by 4 bases, with 11 bases between them. The CDR3 length is 14 residues.

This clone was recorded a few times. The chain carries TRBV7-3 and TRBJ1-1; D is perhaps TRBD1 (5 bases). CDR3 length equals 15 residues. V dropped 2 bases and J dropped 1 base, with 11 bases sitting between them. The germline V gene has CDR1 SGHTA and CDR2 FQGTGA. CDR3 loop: CASSLDLTGNTEAFF. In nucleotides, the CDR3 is TGTGCCAGCAGCTTAGACCTCACAGGGAACACTGAAGCTTTCTTT.

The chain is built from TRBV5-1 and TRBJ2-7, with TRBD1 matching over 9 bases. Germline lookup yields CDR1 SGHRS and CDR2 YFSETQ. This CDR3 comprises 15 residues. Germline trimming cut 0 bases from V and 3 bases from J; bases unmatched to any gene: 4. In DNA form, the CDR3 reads TGCGCCAGCAGCTTGGCCGGGACAGGGTTCTACGAGCAGTACTTC. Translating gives CASSLAGTGFYEQYF.

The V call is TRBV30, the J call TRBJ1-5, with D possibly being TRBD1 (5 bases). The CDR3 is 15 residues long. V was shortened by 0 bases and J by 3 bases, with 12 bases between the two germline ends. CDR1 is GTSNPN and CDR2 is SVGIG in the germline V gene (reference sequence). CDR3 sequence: CAWSVFGGYNQPQHF. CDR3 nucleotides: TGTGCCTGGAGTGTATTCGGGGGGTACAATCAGCCCCAGCATTTT.

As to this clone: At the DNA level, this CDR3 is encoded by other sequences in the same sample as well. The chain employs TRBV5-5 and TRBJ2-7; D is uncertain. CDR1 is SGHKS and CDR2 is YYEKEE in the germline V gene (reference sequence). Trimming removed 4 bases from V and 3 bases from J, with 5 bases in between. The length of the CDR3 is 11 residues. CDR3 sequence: CASSPGYEQYF. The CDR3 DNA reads TGTGCCAGCAGCCCGGGCTACGAGCAGTACTTC.

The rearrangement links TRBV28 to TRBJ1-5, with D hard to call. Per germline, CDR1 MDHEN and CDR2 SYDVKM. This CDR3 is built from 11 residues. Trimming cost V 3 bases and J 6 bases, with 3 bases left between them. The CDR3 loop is CASSFRQPQHF. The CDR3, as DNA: TGTGCCAGCAGTTTTCGTCAGCCCCAGCATTTT.

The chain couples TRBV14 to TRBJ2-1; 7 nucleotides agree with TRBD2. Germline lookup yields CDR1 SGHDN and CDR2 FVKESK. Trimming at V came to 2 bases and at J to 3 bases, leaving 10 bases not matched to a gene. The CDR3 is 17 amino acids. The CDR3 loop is CASSQIAGSRVYNEQFF. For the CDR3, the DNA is TGTGCCAGCAGCCAAATAGCGGGTAGCCGCGTCTACAATGAGCAGTTCTTC.

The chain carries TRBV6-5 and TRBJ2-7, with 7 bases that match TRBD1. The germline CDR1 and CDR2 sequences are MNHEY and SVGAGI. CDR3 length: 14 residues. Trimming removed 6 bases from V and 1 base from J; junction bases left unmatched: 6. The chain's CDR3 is CASRLDRASYEQYF. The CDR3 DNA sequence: TGTGCCAGCAGACTAGACAGGGCTTCCTACGAGCAGTACTTC.

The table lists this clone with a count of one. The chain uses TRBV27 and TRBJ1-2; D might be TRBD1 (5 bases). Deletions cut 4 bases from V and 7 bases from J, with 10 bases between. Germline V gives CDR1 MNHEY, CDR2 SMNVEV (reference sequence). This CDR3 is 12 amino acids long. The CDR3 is CASSYQGGGYTF. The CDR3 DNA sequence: TGTGCCAGCAGTTATCAGGGAGGTGGCTACACCTTC.

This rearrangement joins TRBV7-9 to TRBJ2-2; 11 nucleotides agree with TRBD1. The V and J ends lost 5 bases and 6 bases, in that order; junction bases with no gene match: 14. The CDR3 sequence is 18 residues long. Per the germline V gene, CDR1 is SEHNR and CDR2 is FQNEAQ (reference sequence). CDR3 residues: CASSHWTGGADIAGELFF. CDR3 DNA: TGTGCCAGCAGCCATTGGACAGGGGGCGCTGATATCGCCGGGGAGCTGTTTTTT.

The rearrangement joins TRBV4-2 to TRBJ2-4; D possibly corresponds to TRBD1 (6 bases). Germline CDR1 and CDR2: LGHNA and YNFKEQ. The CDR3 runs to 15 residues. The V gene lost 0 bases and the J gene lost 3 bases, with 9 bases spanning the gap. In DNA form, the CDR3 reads TGTGCCAGCAGCCAAGATAGGACAGACAAAAACATTCAGTACTTC. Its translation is CASSQDRTDKNIQYF.

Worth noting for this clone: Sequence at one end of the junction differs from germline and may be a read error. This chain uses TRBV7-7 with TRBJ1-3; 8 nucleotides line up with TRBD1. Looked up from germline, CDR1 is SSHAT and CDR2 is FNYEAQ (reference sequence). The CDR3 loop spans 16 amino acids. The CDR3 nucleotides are TGTGCTAGCAGCCCTGACAGGGGTCCTACTGGAAACACCATATATTTT. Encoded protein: CASSPDRGPTGNTIYF.

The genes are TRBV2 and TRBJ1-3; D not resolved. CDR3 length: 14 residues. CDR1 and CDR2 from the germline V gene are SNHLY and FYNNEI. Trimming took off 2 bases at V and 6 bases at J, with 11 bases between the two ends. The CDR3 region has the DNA TGTGCCAGCAGTGAAAGGTCCGAGGAAAACACCATATATTTT. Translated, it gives CASSERSEENTIYF.

This CDR3 reads CASSPGGAAETQYF. CDR3 sequence (DNA): TGCGCCAGCAGCCCGGGGGGGGCAGCAGAGACCCAGTACTTC. The chain uses TRBV5-1 and TRBJ2-5; 8 bases match TRBD2. The germline V gene has CDR1 SGHRS and CDR2 YFSETQ. Unmatched junction bases numbered 6, after V lost 4 bases and J lost 4 bases. This CDR3 has 14 amino acids.